Listed below are T cell receptor beta chains from one sample, sequenced in a study of T cell repertoires in cytomegalovirus infection. No antigens are known for them. TCRdb re-called the reads with MiXCR, one entry per CDR3 protein. This table holds 75,000 to 100,000 distinct CDR3 sequences, about 45% found once. The input for sequencing was CD8+ T cells from cultured PBMCs, taken from culture after CMV antigen stimulation. The origin of the receptors is a human donor in good health (CMV status not recorded). Some clones in this sample may be carry-over from other donors' samples. CDR3s include the opening cysteine and the closing phenylalanine or tryptophan. Each record gives: J gene, V gene, clone size, D gene, CDR3 protein, CDR3 DNA. D genes are given only for firm matches. Clone size is stated in some rows and not others, as once, few, many or a class when expanded.

j_call: TRBJ1-1
v_call: TRBV7-9
clone_size: -
d_call: -
cdr3_aa: CASAWAGEAFF
cdr3_nt: TGTGCCAGCGCCTGGGCCGGGGAAGCTTTCTTT

j_call: TRBJ1-5
v_call: TRBV7-6
clone_size: many
d_call: -
cdr3_aa: CASSSTGRSNQPQHF
cdr3_nt: TGTGCCAGCAGCTCAACGGGACGGAGCAATCAGCCCCAGCATTTT

j_call: TRBJ2-3
v_call: TRBV27
clone_size: -
d_call: -
cdr3_aa: CASSLSGNRRDTQYF
cdr3_nt: TGTGCCAGCAGTTTATCAGGGAATAGGCGAGATACGCAGTATTTT

j_call: TRBJ2-6
v_call: TRBV5-6
clone_size: -
d_call: -
cdr3_aa: CASSLWGLAGANVLTF
cdr3_nt: TGTGCCAGCAGCTTGTGGGGCCTGGCTGGGGCCAACGTCCTGACTTTC

j_call: TRBJ2-7
v_call: TRBV11-2
clone_size: few
d_call: -
cdr3_aa: CASTGGRRTYEQYF
cdr3_nt: TGTGCCAGCACCGGGGGGCGTAGGACCTACGAGCAGTACTTC

j_call: TRBJ2-1
v_call: TRBV27
clone_size: few
d_call: -
cdr3_aa: CASSEPRREQFF
cdr3_nt: TGTGCCAGCAGTGAACCCCGCAGGGAGCAGTTCTTC

j_call: TRBJ2-1
v_call: TRBV7-6
clone_size: few
d_call: TRBD1
cdr3_aa: CASSLAAGGDEQFF
cdr3_nt: TGTGCCAGCAGCTTAGCTGCAGGGGGCGACGAGCAGTTCTTC

j_call: TRBJ1-1
v_call: TRBV7-9
clone_size: -
d_call: -
cdr3_aa: CASILGGTEAFF
cdr3_nt: TGTGCCAGCATCCTTGGGGGCACTGAAGCTTTCTTT

j_call: TRBJ1-1
v_call: TRBV19
clone_size: -
d_call: -
cdr3_aa: CASKSSGEAFF
cdr3_nt: TGTGCCAGTAAGAGCTCAGGGGAAGCTTTCTTT

j_call: TRBJ2-3
v_call: TRBV10-3
clone_size: few
d_call: TRBD2
cdr3_aa: CAIGSGAGGDTQYF
cdr3_nt: TGTGCCATCGGAAGCGGGGCTGGGGGAGATACGCAGTATTTT